This entry describes one T cell receptor (beta chain). Its target antigen remains unknown. No much larger clone exists at a distance of one base, and base qualities are not known. Based on the germline V gene, the CDR1 and CDR2 sequences are SGHAT and FQNNGV. V is cut back by 5 bases and J by 0 bases, with 7 bases in the junction unmatched. Spanning cysteine to phenylalanine, the CDR3 consists of 16 amino acids. CDR3 DNA is the only sequence kept; it has 48 bases, read in frame from the first base. This sample is drawn from a study of blood T cell repertoires in COVID-19 (dated by TCRdb to between 2020 and 2021). Context from the whole study: Samples from collaborators originated in the United States, Italy and Spain and spanned both the acute and convalescent phases of COVID-19. Samples were obtained from the ongoing ImmuneRACE study (first 160 participants) and from about 1,300 subjects provided by 6 global collaborators. Where available, HLA class I and class II types were obtained from metadata supplied by the sample provider rather than from assay-based typing. The prospective study material was composed of cDNA or gDNA derived from T cells, B-cell-depleted T cells, or PBMCs. Subjects who had been exposed to COVID-19, were actively infected with it, or had recovered from it provided the deeply sampled blood TCRbeta repertoires that made up the dataset. The sample metadata nearly always contained a de-identified subject ID, COVID-19 status, age in years and sex. The repertoires were released in a freely available public database intended as a resource for research on the immune response to SARS-CoV-2. Results the study describes overall, beyond this receptor: How much clinical and demographic metadata was included differed by source and by participant, and the metadata was provided uncurated.

TCRbeta CDR3 regions were amplified from genomic DNA using the immunoSEQ Assay, a bias-controlled multiplex PCR. For the original study's pipeline: The number of nucleated cells in each sample was estimated by amplification of reference gene primers within the assay. To quantify the absolute abundance of each unique TCRbeta CDR3 rearrangement, sequence reads were collapsed and filtered. For each sample, productive Simpson clonality was calculated as the square root of Simpson's diversity index over productive rearrangements. Imported from immuneACCESS, the table was reduced by TCRdb to in-frame sequences with V and J called. These copies leave out some clones; in studies compared against another copy, an unresolved V gene accounts for under half, and the cause of the remainder is not known. The V and J calls and the clone size are those of that table, but D and trimming were determined from the DNA. The sample yields around 94,000 clones; roughly 87% were counted once. 5.2% of the sample goes to the ten largest clones.

One collaborating source in Seattle enrolled patients during active infection and followed them longitudinally through the course of disease. Collaborating institutions collected whole blood in K2EDTA tubes following their own protocols. For TCRbeta analysis, collaborator samples were shipped as frozen whole blood, as isolated PBMCs, or as DNA extracted from either sample type. The specimen was peripheral blood. The source is a woman in her forties or fifties with COVID-19, enrolled during active disease. The chain joins TRBV11-2 to TRBJ1-3; 7 nucleotides in the junction match TRBD1. The CDR3 loop reads CASSTHRGYSGNTIYF. The nucleotide sequence reads as follows: TGTGCCAGCAGCACCCACAGGGGCTACTCTGGAAACACCATATATTTT. Reference TRBV11-2 and TRBJ1-3 genes cover what lies past the CDR3, so the full variable domain is EAGVAQSPRYKIIEKRQSVAFWCNPISGHATLYWYQQILGQGPKLLIQFQNNGVVDDSQLPKDRFSAERLKGVDSTLKIQPAKLEDSAVYLCASSTHRGYSGNTIYFGEGSWLTVV.